What follows are 20 T cell receptor beta chains derived from one specimen sequenced in a study of vaccination effects on CD4 cells after COVID-19. Antigens for these TCRs are unknown. Sequencing followed a ViraFEST assay step that expanded antigen-specific CD4+ T cells with viral peptide pools. Having been cultured for around ten days, the cells underwent CD4+ T cell isolation. None of the vaccinated had previously contracted SARS-CoV-2, and their nucleocapsid antibodies tested negative. TCRdb keeps only in-frame clones here, not all; method: immunoSEQ multiplex PCR. This sample carries tens of thousands of clones, less than 85% of them seen once, and the ten largest clones take about 3%. Source: CD4+ T cells from PBMCs cultured with HCoV-NL63 spike peptides, taken before COVID-19 vaccination. These TCRs come from a human donor who received a COVID-19 vaccine.

The chain carries TRBV15 and TRBJ1-1; maybe TRBD1 (6 bases). The CDR3 spans 13 residues. V was trimmed by 5 bases and J by 3 bases, leaving 10 bases between them. From germline, CDR1 is LNHNV and CDR2 YYDKDF (reference sequence). The CDR3 sequence: CATSVAGDTEAFF. The CDR3 bases are TGTGCCACCAGCGTTGCAGGGGACACTGAAGCTTTCTTT.

The rearrangement links TRBV30 to TRBJ1-5; unclear D gene. CDR1 and CDR2 (germline): GTSNPN, SVGIG (reference sequence). Trimming removed 5 bases from V and 7 bases from J, with 24 bases in between. The length of the CDR3 is 16 residues. Here the CDR3 DNA reads TGTGCCTGGTCTACCAGGCGAGACGGTCTGGGACAGCCCCAGCATTTT. It encodes CAWSTRRDGLGQPQHF.

This chain connects TRBV4-1 to TRBJ2-6; D is unclear. V was trimmed by 2 bases and J by 0 bases, leaving 8 bases between them. CDR3 length: 16 residues. Germline assignment: CDR1 MGHRA and CDR2 YSYEKL. CDR3 residues: CASSQHTLSGANVLTF. CDR3 DNA sequence: TGCGCCAGCAGCCAACACACACTCTCTGGGGCCAACGTCCTGACTTTC.

The genes are TRBV18 and TRBJ2-7, with D perhaps matching TRBD1 (8 bases). V was shortened by 2 bases and J by 5 bases, with 13 bases between the two germline ends. This CDR3 comprises 14 residues. Germline CDR1 is KGHSH and CDR2 is LQKENI. The CDR3 is CASSPTGGRDEQYV. CDR3 sequence (DNA): TGTGCCAGCTCACCAACAGGGGGGAGGGACGAGCAGTACGTC.

This clone was seen only a few times. This chain joins TRBV7-2 and TRBJ1-6, with D hard to call. The CDR3 length is 16 residues. V was trimmed by 2 bases and J by 7 bases, leaving 15 bases between them. In germline, CDR1 is SGHTA, CDR2 FQGNSA. CDR3 sequence: CASSLFSGFGNSPLHF. DNA for the CDR3: TGTGCCAGCAGCTTATTTTCGGGATTCGGGAATTCACCCCTCCACTTT. Looking up the rest from reference TRBV7-2 and TRBJ1-6 gives the full variable domain: GAGVSQSPSNKVTEKGKDVELRCDPISGHTALYWYRQSLGQGLEFLIYFQGNSAPDKSGLPSDRFSAERTGGSVSTLTIQRTQQEDSAVYLCASSLFSGFGNSPLHFGNGTRLTVT.

In this sample, this clone turned up once. The chain has TRBV5-1 and TRBJ1-6; D gene ambiguous. This CDR3 has 15 residues. Between the trimmed V and J ends, which lost 4 bases and 7 bases, there was a span of 15 bases. Germline CDR1 and CDR2: SGHRS and YFSETQ. Written as DNA, the CDR3 is TGCGCCAGCAGCCGAATGGACGGGTACAATTCACCCCTCCACTTT. It specifies CASSRMDGYNSPLHF.

This chain uses TRBV5-1 with TRBJ1-2; 8 positions agree with TRBD1. Germline CDR1 is SGHRS and CDR2 is YFSETQ. The CDR3 is 20 residues long. Trimming removed 0 bases from V and 4 bases from J; junction bases left unmatched: 20. This chain's CDR3 is CASSLVFSSLWTGRTYGYTF. In DNA form, the CDR3 reads TGCGCCAGCAGCTTGGTATTCTCCAGCCTATGGACAGGGCGGACCTATGGCTACACCTTC. Supplemented by reference TRBV5-1 and TRBJ1-2, the full variable domain reads KAGVTQTPRYLIKTRGQQVTLSCSPISGHRSVSWYQQTPGQGLQFLFEYFSETQRNKGNFPGRFSGRQFSNSRSEMNVSTLELGDSALYLCASSLVFSSLWTGRTYGYTFGSGTRLTVV.

This clone is a singleton in its sample. This chain's CDR3 is CASSFFLVGGSAPLHF. The CDR3 nucleotides read TGTGCCAGCAGCTTTTTCTTGGTGGGGGGCTCGGCACCCCTCCACTTT. The V gene is TRBV5-6, the J gene TRBJ1-6; perhaps TRBD1 as D (6 bases). Germline loops: CDR1 SGHDT, CDR2 YYEEEE. The CDR3 covers 16 residues. Trimming cost V 2 bases and J 11 bases, with 20 bases left between them.

The V and J genes are TRBV4-1 and TRBJ2-7; D not resolved. V was trimmed by 1 base and J by 6 bases, leaving 10 bases between them. The CDR3 is 13 amino acids. Germline V lookup: CDR1 MGHRA, CDR2 YSYEKL. The CDR3 bases are TGCGCCAGCAGCCAAGGTGTCTCCCTCGAGCAGTACGTC. Amino acids: CASSQGVSLEQYV.

This clone was seen a single time. The rearrangement links TRBV5-1 to TRBJ2-1, with TRBD1 matching 7 bases. CDR1 is SGHRS, CDR2 YFSETQ, per germline. J was trimmed by 7 bases and V by 0 bases; bases with no gene match: 10. CDR3 length: 16 amino acids. The CDR3 loop is CASSLVISNRGNEQFF. CDR3 in DNA: TGCGCCAGCAGCTTGGTAATTAGTAACAGGGGAAATGAGCAGTTCTTC. Full variable domain (rest looked up from reference TRBV5-1 and TRBJ2-1): KAGVTQTPRYLIKTRGQQVTLSCSPISGHRSVSWYQQTPGQGLQFLFEYFSETQRNKGNFPGRFSGRQFSNSRSEMNVSTLELGDSALYLCASSLVISNRGNEQFFGPGTRLTVL.

This clone has a single count. The chain employs TRBV29-1 and TRBJ2-3; D remains unclear. This CDR3 is built from 13 residues. V was shortened by 3 bases and J by 5 bases, with 12 bases between the two germline ends. CDR1 and CDR2 (germline): SQVTM, ANQGSEA. DNA for the CDR3: TGCAGCGTTGATGACCCTCCCGAAGATACGCAGTATTTT. Amino acid sequence: CSVDDPPEDTQYF.

V usage is TRBV7-3 and J usage is TRBJ2-6; 9 positions match TRBD1. There are 19 residues in the CDR3. Trimming removed 1 base from V and 0 bases from J; junction bases left unmatched: 7. CDR1 and CDR2 from the germline V gene are SGHTA and FQGTGA. The chain's CDR3 is CASSLRRGTGNSGANVLTF. Here the CDR3 DNA reads TGTGCCAGCAGCTTAAGAAGGGGGACAGGGAACTCTGGGGCCAACGTCCTGACTTTC.

The rearrangement links TRBV7-3 to TRBJ2-1, with TRBD1 matching over 7 bases. The junction had 6 bases not matched to a gene; V was cut back by 1 base and J by 9 bases. The CDR3 loop spans 14 amino acids. Germline values: CDR1 SGHTA, CDR2 FQGTGA. CDR3 in DNA: TGTGCCAGCAGCTTAATCGCGACAGGGAGTGAGCAGTTCTTC. Translating it yields CASSLIATGSEQFF.

The chain couples TRBV5-4 to TRBJ2-1; TRBD2 agrees at 9 bases. The CDR3 has 17 amino acids. Germline trimming cut 0 bases from V and 0 bases from J; bases unmatched to any gene: 4. Germline values: CDR1 SGHNT, CDR2 YYREEE (reference sequence). CDR3 amino acids: CASSLGLAGSSYNEQFF. DNA for the CDR3: TGTGCCAGCAGCTTGGGGCTAGCGGGGAGCTCCTACAATGAGCAGTTCTTC.

This clone was seen only once. The gene calls are TRBV15 and TRBJ1-2; D is ambiguous. Looked up from germline, CDR1 is LNHNV and CDR2 is YYDKDF (reference sequence). This CDR3 is 14 amino acids long. Trimming removed 0 bases at V and 4 bases at J, with 9 bases between. CDR3: CATSRDGEGYGYTF. CDR3 nucleotide sequence: TGTGCCACCAGCAGAGATGGGGAAGGCTATGGCTACACCTTC.

The chain employs TRBV6-1 and TRBJ1-5; D unclear. Trimming stripped 2 bases from V and 7 bases from J, with 12 bases between. CDR3 length: 14 amino acids. CDR1 and CDR2 from the germline V gene are MNHNS and SASEGT. The CDR3 sequence is CASSERQAWQPQHF. CDR3 in DNA: TGTGCCAGCAGTGAACGGCAGGCTTGGCAGCCCCAGCATTTT.

This sequence joins TRBV28 and TRBJ2-3; 12 bases agree with TRBD2. This CDR3 comprises 15 residues. Germline loops: CDR1 MDHEN, CDR2 SYDVKM. The junction had 6 bases not matched to a gene; V was cut back by 7 bases and J by 4 bases. For the CDR3, the DNA is TGTGCCAGCAAACTAGCGGGGGGTGGGGCAGATACGCAGTATTTT. This encodes CASKLAGGGADTQYF. Looking up the rest from reference TRBV28 and TRBJ2-3 gives the full variable domain: DVKVTQSSRYLVKRTGEKVFLECVQDMDHENMFWYRQDPGLGLRLIYFSYDVKMKEKGDIPEGYSVSREKKERFSLILESASTNQTSMYLCASKLAGGGADTQYFGPGTRLTVL.

This clone was seen a handful of times. The V and J genes are TRBV9 and TRBJ1-1; maybe TRBD1 (5 bases). V lost 0 bases and J lost 6, with 15 bases in between. Germline CDR1 reads SGDLS; CDR2 reads YYNGEE. The CDR3 loop spans 15 amino acids. CDR3 region: CASSVEVQGSPEAFF. The DNA for the CDR3 is TGTGCCAGCAGCGTAGAAGTTCAGGGAAGCCCTGAAGCTTTCTTT. The complete variable domain, with remaining parts taken from reference TRBV9 and TRBJ1-1, reads DSGVTQTPKHLITATGQRVTLRCSPRSGDLSVYWYQQSLDQGLQFLIQYYNGEERAKGNILERFSAQQFPDLHSELNLSSLELGDSALYFCASSVEVQGSPEAFFGQGTRLTVV.

The J gene is TRBJ2-2, the V gene TRBV11-2; 7 nucleotides line up with TRBD2. The CDR3 length is 16 residues. Trimming cost V 4 bases and J 3 bases; bases outside gene matches: 8. Per germline, CDR1 SGHAT and CDR2 FQNNGV. For the CDR3, the DNA is TGTGCCAGCAGCTATCGGACTAGGGACTACACCGGGGAGCTGTTTTTT. Translation gives CASSYRTRDYTGELFF.

The sample holds a few counts of this clone. The gene calls are TRBV11-2 and TRBJ1-6, with 11 bases fitting TRBD1. The ends lost 5 bases at V and 11 bases at J; junction bases unmatched: 11. Germline V CDR1 and CDR2: SGHAT, FQNNGV. The CDR3 length is 16 residues. The CDR3 loop is CASSQNRGQGAPPLHF. The CDR3 region has the DNA TGTGCCAGCAGCCAGAACCGAGGACAGGGGGCACCACCCCTCCACTTT.